A selection of T cell receptor beta chains follows, all from one sample in a study of blood T cell repertoires in COVID-19. TCRdb's table, derived via immunoSEQ multiplex PCR, lists solely in-frame clones and lacks some. The data hold 300,000 to 450,000 clones, with 87% observed a single time. The source material was PBMCs or T cells enriched from blood (not recorded which). These receptors originate from a man between 25 and 39 years old who had recovered from COVID-19. Both conserved end residues are part of each CDR3. D genes are given only for firm matches. Clone size appears in some rows only: once, few, many, or a class for an expanded clone.

d_gene,abundance,v_gene,j_gene,CDR3nt,CDR3aa
TRBD1,NA,TRBV5-1,TRBJ1-4,TGCGCCAGCAGCACTAGGACAGGGGCGGGTGAAAAACTGTTTTTT,CASSTRTGAGEKLFF
TRBD1,NA,TRBV4-3,TRBJ2-5,TGCGCCAGCAGCAGATACAGGGGTCTGGAGACCCAGTACTTC,CASSRYRGLETQYF
TRBD1,once,TRBV27,TRBJ1-5,TGTGCCAGCAGTTATGGACAGGGTTGGAACAATCAGCCCCAGCATTTT,CASSYGQGWNNQPQHF
TRBD1,NA,TRBV15,TRBJ2-3,TGTGCCACCAGCAAAAGGACCGGGACAGGGTTTGCAGATACGCAGTATTTT,CATSKRTGTGFADTQYF
NA,NA,TRBV18,TRBJ1-6,TGTGCCAGCTCACCGTCAGGGGATTCACCCCTCCACTTT,CASSPSGDSPLHF
TRBD1,once,TRBV12-5,TRBJ1-2,TGTGCTAGTGGTTTGTTACAGGGGGCGAATGGCTACACCTTC,CASGLLQGANGYTF
NA,NA,TRBV6-2/TRBV6-3,TRBJ1-1,TGTGCCAGCAGTTACGTCGGGGGAAGGACTGAAGCTTTCTTT,CASSYVGGRTEAFF
NA,NA,TRBV6-5,TRBJ2-1,TGTGCCAGCAGTTACTACAGGGACATAAGGGAGAATGAGCAGTTCTTC,CASSYYRDIRENEQFF
TRBD1,NA,TRBV6-6,TRBJ1-5,TGTGCCAGCAGTTACCCCGGGACAGGGGTTCAGCCCCAGCATTTT,CASSYPGTGVQPQHF
TRBD1,NA,TRBV25-1,TRBJ2-5,TGTGCCAGCAGGGGGACAGGGCGGCAAGAGACCCAGTACTTC,CASRGTGRQETQYF
TRBD1,NA,TRBV7-9,TRBJ2-1,TGTGCCAGCAGTCGCAACGAGGGGGCCCGGGACAATGAGCAGTTCTTC,CASSRNEGARDNEQFF